A single T cell receptor beta chain is shown here with its context. The antigen remains unidentified. An end of the junction differs from the germline gene, which may be a read error. The sample is drawn from a study of blood T cells in healthy people across ages. The use of a sample-barcoded 5' primer and a J-beta primer mix characterized a second PCR of roughly 6 to 11 cycles. Each CDR3 protein gets one entry after TCRdb re-called the 5' RACE reads with MiXCR. The table has roughly 1.6 million distinct CDR3 sequences, about 35% seen once. Study-level points and caveats: Per million T cells, TCR beta diversity dropped roughly linearly as age increased. Aged donors had fewer naive CD4+ cells and lower diversity than long-lived donors.

The source is a woman in her 30s in good health. Source material: blood.

CDR3 amino acids: CASSRGQGATERYF. The CDR3 DNA follows: TGTGCCAGCAGCCGGGGACAGGGGGCGACCGAGCGGTACTTC. V gene TRBV7-3 combines with J gene TRBJ2-7; 12 bases fit TRBD1. CDR3 length: 14 amino acids. Germline V gene lookup returns CDR1 SGHTA and CDR2 FQGTGA.